Presented here are 5 T cell receptor beta chains from one specimen sequenced in a study of blood T cell repertoires in COVID-19. Profiling relied on immunoSEQ multiplex PCR, and the TCRdb table lists in-frame clones only, not all of them. Of approximately 200,000 clones in the sample, 80% to 90% are singletons; the top ten hold about 5.1%. Sequenced sample: peripheral blood. These receptors were obtained from a woman aged 60-75 years who had recovered from COVID-19.

This rearrangement joins TRBV9 to TRBJ2-3; D is perhaps TRBD2 (6 bases). V lost 0 bases and J lost 0, with 11 bases in between. The CDR3 contains 16 residues. Germline assignment: CDR1 SGDLS and CDR2 YYNGEE. In DNA, the CDR3 is TGTGCCAGCAGCGTAGGGCGCGGGGCGAGCACAGATACGCAGTATTTT. Translation gives CASSVGRGASTDTQYF. The full variable domain, with the rest looked up from reference TRBV9 and TRBJ2-3, is DSGVTQTPKHLITATGQRVTLRCSPRSGDLSVYWYQQSLDQGLQFLIQYYNGEERAKGNILERFSAQQFPDLHSELNLSSLELGDSALYFCASSVGRGASTDTQYFGPGTRLTVL.

The chain employs TRBV4-1 and TRBJ1-2; TRBD1 matches at 7 bases. The germline V gene has CDR1 MGHRA and CDR2 YSYEKL. With 4 bases clipped from V and 2 bases from J, the junction kept 7 bases outside the gene matches. This CDR3 spans 15 amino acids. The CDR3 sequence: CASSPTGLKNYGYTF. CDR3 nucleotide sequence: TGCGCCAGCAGCCCGACAGGGCTTAAGAACTATGGCTACACCTTC.

Only a few counts were recorded for this clone. This chain uses TRBV3-1 (or the pseudogene TRBV3-2) with TRBJ1-2; 7 bases align to TRBD1. This CDR3 has 17 amino acids. V was clipped by 2 bases and J by 1 base; unmatched bases: 10. Germline V gives CDR1 LGHDT, CDR2 YNNKEL (reference sequence). CDR3 in DNA: TGTGCCAGCAGCCAAATCGGAGGGGGCCTCATTAACTATGGCTACACCTTC. Encoded protein: CASSQIGGGLINYGYTF.

V gene TRBV18 combines with J gene TRBJ2-1, with D perhaps matching TRBD2 (5 bases). The length of the CDR3 is 15 residues. Between the trimmed V and J ends, which lost 6 bases and 5 bases, there was a span of 17 bases. Germline V gene lookup returns CDR1 KGHSH and CDR2 LQKENI. CDR3 region: CASSEVTTSNNEQFF. CDR3 sequence (DNA): TGTGCCAGCTCGGAGGTAACGACCTCAAACAATGAGCAGTTCTTC.

The rearrangement uses TRBV20-1 and TRBJ1-1; D may be TRBD1 (5 bases). The CDR3 loop spans 13 amino acids. V lost 3 bases to trimming and J lost 2 bases, with 10 bases between them. CDR1 is DFQATT, CDR2 SNEGSKA, per germline (reference sequence). CDR3 residues: CSASQDTNTEAFF. CDR3 coding DNA: TGCAGTGCTAGTCAGGACACCAACACTGAAGCTTTCTTT.